A single sample gave rise to the 11 T cell receptor beta chains below, sequenced in a study of control samples from healthy donors and cancer patients. Sequenced by immunoSEQ multiplex PCR; TCRdb stores in-frame clones only, minus some. The repertoire holds 350,000 to 450,000 clones, with approximately 92% as singletons. Sequencing was carried out using PBMCs. These receptors originate from a man aged 35-49 years with head and neck cancer.

The rearrangement joins TRBV19 to TRBJ2-2; D possibly uses TRBD1 or TRBD2 (5 bases each). There are 15 residues in the CDR3. V lost 3 bases and J 6 bases, leaving 14 bases between the germline ends. CDR1 is LNHDA and CDR2 is SQIVND in the germline V gene (reference sequence). CDR3 sequence: CASSMRRVGAGELFF. The CDR3 DNA sequence: TGTGCCAGTAGTATGCGTAGGGTGGGGGCCGGGGAGCTGTTTTTT.

The V and J genes are TRBV30 and TRBJ1-1, with TRBD1 matching over 9 bases. Trimming took 2 bases from V and 2 from J; bases not matched to a gene: 12. This CDR3 is built from 17 residues. Germline V lookup: CDR1 GTSNPN, CDR2 SVGIG (reference sequence). The CDR3 spells CAWSLEVGTGYNTEAFF. The CDR3 nucleotides read TGTGCCTGGAGTTTAGAGGTCGGGACAGGGTATAACACTGAAGCTTTCTTT.

This chain links TRBV5-1 with TRBJ1-1; TRBD1 aligns across 11 bases. The CDR3 runs 15 residues. V was pared by 7 bases and J by 3 bases, with 8 bases of the junction left unmatched. CDR1 SGHRS and CDR2 YFSETQ come from the germline V gene. The CDR3 DNA reads as TGCGCCAGCTGCCGGGACAGGGGGGAGGACACTGAAGCTTTCTTT. The encoded protein is CASCRDRGEDTEAFF. The whole variable domain, filled in from reference TRBV5-1 and TRBJ1-1, reads KAGVTQTPRYLIKTRGQQVTLSCSPISGHRSVSWYQQTPGQGLQFLFEYFSETQRNKGNFPGRFSGRQFSNSRSEMNVSTLELGDSALYLCASCRDRGEDTEAFFGQGTRLTVV.

The genes are TRBV21-1 and TRBJ2-2. TRBV21-1 is tagged as a pseudogene. The CDR3 length is 16 residues. The DNA for the CDR3 is TGTGCCAGCAGCGCCTCGACGGCAGAGTACACCGGGGAGCTGTTTTTT. It encodes CASSASTAEYTGELFF.

The chain carries TRBV11-2 and TRBJ2-3; TRBD1 might be the D (7 bases). Germline V lookup: CDR1 SGHAT, CDR2 FQNNGV. This CDR3 has 17 residues. The germline V and J ends were trimmed by 3 bases and 2 bases, with 18 bases remaining between them. The CDR3 here is CASSFPLTGRYTDTQYF. The CDR3 DNA is TGTGCCAGCAGCTTCCCTTTGACAGGGAGGTACACAGATACGCAGTATTTT. The whole variable domain, remainder taken from reference TRBV11-2 and TRBJ2-3, is EAGVAQSPRYKIIEKRQSVAFWCNPISGHATLYWYQQILGQGPKLLIQFQNNGVVDDSQLPKDRFSAERLKGVDSTLKIQPAKLEDSAVYLCASSFPLTGRYTDTQYFGPGTRLTVL.

This clone has only one observation. The chain combines TRBV29-1 with TRBJ2-7; 9 nucleotides align to TRBD2. The CDR3 extends over 11 amino acids. In germline, CDR1 is SQVTM, CDR2 ANQGSEA. V was clipped by 6 bases and J by 7 bases; unmatched bases: 4. As DNA, the CDR3 is TGCAGCGTCGGACTAGCGAGTGAGCAGTACTTC. Protein: CSVGLASEQYF.

This clone was observed a few times. V is TRBV20-1 and J is TRBJ1-1; D is uncertain. The V end lost 2 bases, the J end lost 8 bases, and 9 bases lay between the germline ends. The CDR3 is made up of 11 amino acids. The germline CDR1 and CDR2 sequences are DFQATT and SNEGSKA (reference sequence). CDR3 nucleotides: TGCAGTGCTAGACCCGACAACGAAGCTTTCTTT. Residues: CSARPDNEAFF.

There are a few counts of this clone. This CDR3 is CASSTDVSSYEQYF. The CDR3 DNA is TGTGCCAGCAGCACCGACGTTAGCTCCTACGAGCAGTACTTC. The rearrangement links TRBV5-8 to TRBJ2-7; no clear D. CDR3 length: 14 residues. Germline values: CDR1 SGHTS, CDR2 YDEGEE. Trimming removed 4 bases from V and 0 bases from J, with 11 bases in between.

The rearrangement links TRBV18 to TRBJ2-7, with D unresolved. The germline V gene has CDR1 KGHSH and CDR2 LQKENI. The CDR3 totals 13 residues. Between the trimmed V and J ends, which lost 3 bases and 3 bases, there was a span of 9 bases. For the CDR3, the DNA is TGTGCCAGCTCACCGAGTGCCGTCTACGAGCAGTACTTC. Encoded protein: CASSPSAVYEQYF.

V gene TRBV14 combines with J gene TRBJ2-7; D may be TRBD1 (5 bases). Looked up from germline, CDR1 is SGHDN and CDR2 is FVKESK. V was shortened by 5 bases and J by 4 bases, with 9 bases between the two germline ends. The CDR3 totals 12 residues. For the CDR3, the DNA is TGTGCCAGCAGCGAGAACAGGTACGAGCAGTACTTC. Translating it yields CASSENRYEQYF. Looking up the rest from reference TRBV14 and TRBJ2-7 gives the full variable domain: EAGVTQFPSHSVIEKGQTVTLRCDPISGHDNLYWYRRVMGKEIKFLLHFVKESKQDESGMPNNRFLAERTGGTYSTLKVQPAELEDSGVYFCASSENRYEQYFGPGTRLTVT.

The chain has TRBV7-2 and TRBJ1-1; the D is unclear. The germline V and J ends were trimmed by 3 bases and 6 bases, with 11 bases remaining between them. The CDR3 has 13 amino acids. CDR1 is SGHTA, CDR2 FQGNSA, per germline. CDR3 sequence: CASSFPTPPEAFF. The CDR3 nucleotides read TGTGCCAGCAGCTTCCCAACACCACCTGAAGCTTTCTTT.